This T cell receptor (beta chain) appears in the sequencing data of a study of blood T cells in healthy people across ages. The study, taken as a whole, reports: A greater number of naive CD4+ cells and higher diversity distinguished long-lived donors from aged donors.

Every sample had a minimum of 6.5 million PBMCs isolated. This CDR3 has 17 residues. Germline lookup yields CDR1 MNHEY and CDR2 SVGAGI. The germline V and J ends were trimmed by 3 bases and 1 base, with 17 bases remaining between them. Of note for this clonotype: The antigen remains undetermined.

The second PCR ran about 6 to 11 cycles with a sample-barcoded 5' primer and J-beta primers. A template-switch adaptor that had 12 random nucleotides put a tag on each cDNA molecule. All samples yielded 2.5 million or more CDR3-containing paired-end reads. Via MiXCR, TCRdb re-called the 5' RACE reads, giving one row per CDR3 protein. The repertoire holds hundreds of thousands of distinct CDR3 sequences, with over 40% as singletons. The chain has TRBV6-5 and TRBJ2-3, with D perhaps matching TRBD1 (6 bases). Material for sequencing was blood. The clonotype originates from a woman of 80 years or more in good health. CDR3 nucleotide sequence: TGTGCCAGCAGTTATGGGGCCCACAGGGACGGCACAGATACGCAGTATTTT. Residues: CASSYGAHRDGTDTQYF.